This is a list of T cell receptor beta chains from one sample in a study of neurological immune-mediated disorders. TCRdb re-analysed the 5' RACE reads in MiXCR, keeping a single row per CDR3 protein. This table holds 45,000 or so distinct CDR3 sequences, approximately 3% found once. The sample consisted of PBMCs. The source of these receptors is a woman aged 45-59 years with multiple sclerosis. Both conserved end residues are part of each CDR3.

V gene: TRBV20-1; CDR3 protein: CSATQGDTEAFF
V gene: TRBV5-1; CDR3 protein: CASSLEPNLNTEAFF
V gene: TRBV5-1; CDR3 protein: CASSLASLKSSYNEQFF
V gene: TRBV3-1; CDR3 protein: CASSRFLAGHYNEQFF
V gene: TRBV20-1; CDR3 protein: CSARLAAYTDTQYF
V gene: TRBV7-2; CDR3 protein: CASSLSPAQSTDTQYF
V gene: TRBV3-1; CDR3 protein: CASSEVRGEQFF
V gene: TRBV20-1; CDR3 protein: CSASSGTASDTQYF
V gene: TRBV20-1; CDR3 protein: CSALTTISSYEQYF
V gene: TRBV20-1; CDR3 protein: CSAPNSATQGARNTQYF
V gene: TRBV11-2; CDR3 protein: CASSSRDRGYTDTQYF
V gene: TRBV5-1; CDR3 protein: CASSFRGGKAFF
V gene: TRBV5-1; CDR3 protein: CASRGSGTSYEQYF
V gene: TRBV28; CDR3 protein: CASSQTLAPSTDTQYF
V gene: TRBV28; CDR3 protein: CASSPAGTSGRGPYNEQFF
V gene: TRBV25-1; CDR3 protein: CASSPGRTPRGGTQYF
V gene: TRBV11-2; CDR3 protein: CASSLQGRELFF
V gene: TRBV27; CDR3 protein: CASSFFAQNTEAFF
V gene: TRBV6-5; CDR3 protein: CASSYARTDTQYF
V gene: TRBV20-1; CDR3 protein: CSASSPADGQETQYF
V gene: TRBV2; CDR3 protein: CASSDKNPMNTEAFF
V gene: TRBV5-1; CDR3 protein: CASSLYGVIETQYF
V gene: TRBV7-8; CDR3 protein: CASSSPGLAGGPGDTQYF